The sample holds a few counts of the clone carrying this TCR beta chain. Membership in each cohort depended on participant-reported clinical history. Trimming removed 10 bases from V and 7 bases from J, with 10 bases in between. Germline CDR1 reads SNHLY; CDR2 reads FYNNEI. CDR3 size: 10 residues. The data were produced by immunoSEQ multiplex PCR, yet TCRdb's version contains in-frame clones alone and is incomplete. The repertoire has under 250,000 clones, approximately 85% of them found once; the top ten carry approximately 8.2%. These data are taken from a study of blood T cell repertoires in COVID-19. Study overall: Researchers got acute and convalescent COVID-19 samples from the United States, Italy and Spain.

This rearrangement joins TRBV2 to TRBJ1-2; the D is unclear. This sequence was found in a woman between 50 and 59 years old with acute COVID-19. The sample taken for sequencing was PBMCs or T cells enriched from blood (not recorded which). The CDR3 spells CATKSPGYTF. The CDR3 bases are TGTGCCACCAAAAGCCCTGGCTACACCTTC.